The rows below give T cell receptor beta chains drawn from one sample of a study of read filtering for tumor transcriptome and immune sequencing. TCRdb reprocessed the reads via MiXCR and lists one record per CDR3 protein. The table lists 100,000 to 150,000 distinct CDR3 sequences, 13% of them singletons. Sequencing was done on a sample of a population of CD138-negative cells sorted from bone marrow. These receptors were collected from a donor older than 35 with multiple myeloma. Each CDR3 is given with its conserved first and last residue. The D gene is left open where the match is weak. Size is omitted from some rows. Given values are once, few, many or a class for expanded clones.

j_gene,v_gene,d_gene,abundance,CDR3nt,CDR3aa
TRBJ2-1,TRBV20-1,TRBD1,many,TGCAGTGCTGGGAGACAGGGGGTGCAGTTCTTC,CSAGRQGVQFF
TRBJ2-5,TRBV20-1,TRBD2,many,TGCAGTGCTACCGTTTTTTGGACTAGCGGGAGCCAAGAGACCCAGTACTTC,CSATVFWTSGSQETQYF
TRBJ2-3,TRBV15,TRBD2,many,TGTGCCACCAGCAGAGATCCGGCGGCTAGCGGGAGGAGCACAGATACGCAGTATTTT,CATSRDPAASGRSTDTQYF
TRBJ2-1,TRBV18,-,few,TGTGCCAGCTCACCGCGGACTAGAAGGGGGATGATCAATGAGCAGTTCTTC,CASSPRTRRGMINEQFF
TRBJ2-4,TRBV12-3/TRBV12-4,-,few,TGTGCCAGCAGTTTAGGACTAGCCAAAAACATTCAGTACTTC,CASSLGLAKNIQYF
TRBJ1-1,TRBV6-6,TRBD1,many,TGTGCCAGCAGTAGCCACAGGGGGACTGAAGCTTTCTTT,CASSSHRGTEAFF
TRBJ2-3,TRBV29-1,-,many,TGCAGCGTTGTTGTCGGACAGATCACAGATACGCAGTATTTT,CSVVVGQITDTQYF
TRBJ2-2,TRBV2,-,many,TGTGCCAGCACCCCGGGACAAGTGAACACCGGGGAGCTGTTTTTT,CASTPGQVNTGELFF
TRBJ2-2,TRBV14,-,-,TGTGCCAGCAGCCCGTTAATAAGGCTGGGGGCTATCTCCGGGGAGCTGTTTTTT,CASSPLIRLGAISGELFF
TRBJ2-3,TRBV3-1,TRBD2,many,TGTGCCAGCAGCCAAACCATTCTGAGCGGGAGGGCCGCAGATACGCAGTATTTT,CASSQTILSGRAADTQYF
TRBJ1-2,TRBV19,-,many,TGTGCCAGTAGTGTAGATACCCAATTGGATGGCTACACCTTC,CASSVDTQLDGYTF
TRBJ2-7,TRBV7-3,TRBD2,many,TGTGCCAGCAGCTTGACTAGCGGTTACGAGCAGTACTTC,CASSLTSGYEQYF
TRBJ2-3,TRBV20-1,TRBD1,many,TGCAGTGCAAGGGGGCTCAGGGACACGCAGTATTTT,CSARGLRDTQYF
TRBJ1-1,TRBV7-9,TRBD1,many,TGTGCCAGCAGCTTAAGGACAGGGGGCGGCACTGAAGCTTTCTTT,CASSLRTGGGTEAFF
TRBJ2-2,TRBV11-2,TRBD1,-,TGTGCCAGCAGCTCAACCCTTGGGACAGTTCGCACCGGGGAGCTGTTTTTT,CASSSTLGTVRTGELFF
TRBJ2-2,TRBV11-1,TRBD2,many,TGTGCCAGCAGCTTGCGGGAGACCGGGGAGCTGTTTTTT,CASSLRETGELFF
TRBJ1-5,TRBV19,TRBD1,many,TGTGCCAGTAAGAGGACAGGGGATCAGCCCCAGCATTTT,CASKRTGDQPQHF
TRBJ2-5,TRBV7-2,-,many,TGTGCCAGCAGCTTAGCGCCCCAGGGAAGGGGAGCCCAGTACTTC,CASSLAPQGRGAQYF
TRBJ1-3,TRBV20-1,TRBD1,-,TGCAGTGCTAGAGACAGGGGGAGAAACACCATATATTTT,CSARDRGRNTIYF
TRBJ1-1,TRBV20-1,-,many,TGCAGTGCTAGAGATGGCGGGAAGTCGACTGAAGCTTTCTTT,CSARDGGKSTEAFF
TRBJ2-1,TRBV7-9,-,few,TGTGCCAGCAGCTCCTCTCGACAGGCAGCGTACAATGAGCAGTTCTTC,CASSSSRQAAYNEQFF
TRBJ2-5,TRBV19,-,few,TGTGCCAGTAGTCTCGCGGACTTGGGGGAGACCCAGTACTTC,CASSLADLGETQYF
TRBJ1-1,TRBV18,-,many,TGTGCCAGCTCACCCTCGGAGAGGGTGACTGAAGCTTTCTTT,CASSPSERVTEAFF
TRBJ2-7,TRBV7-8,TRBD2,few,TGTGCCAGCAGCTCCCGAATGACTAGCGCCAAGTACGAGCAGTACTTC,CASSSRMTSAKYEQYF
TRBJ2-7,TRBV5-1,TRBD2,few,TGCGCCAGCAGCGCGGGGGCTAGCGGGAGTGTCGAGCAGTACTTC,CASSAGASGSVEQYF
TRBJ2-6,TRBV12-3/TRBV12-4,TRBD1,-,TGTGCCAGCAGCTCCGGGACAGGGAGCTATGGGGCCAACGTCCTGACTTTC,CASSSGTGSYGANVLTF
TRBJ2-5,TRBV30,-,many,TGTGCCTGGAGTGTGGGACGGGGAGAGACCCAGTACTTC,CAWSVGRGETQYF
TRBJ1-6,TRBV7-2,-,many,TGTGCCAGCAGCGATTCATTTTCACCCCTCCACTTT,CASSDSFSPLHF
TRBJ2-1,TRBV7-9,-,many,TGTGCCAGCAGCTTAGAGGCGGCTGCGGGTTACTCCTACAATGAGCAGTTCTTC,CASSLEAAAGYSYNEQFF
TRBJ2-7,TRBV15,-,many,TGTGCCACCAGCGACCCTCCGAGTTCCGAGCAGTACTTC,CATSDPPSSEQYF
TRBJ1-2,TRBV19,TRBD1,many,TGTGCCAGTAGTAGCCCCTCGGGACAGGTCTACCGCTATGGCTACACCTTC,CASSSPSGQVYRYGYTF
TRBJ1-6,TRBV4-2,TRBD1,many,TGTGCCAGCAGCCAAGGGGACAGAGATAATTCACCCCTCCACTTT,CASSQGDRDNSPLHF
TRBJ2-1,TRBV6-2/TRBV6-3,TRBD1,many,TGTGCCAGCAGTCCAGGACAGGTACGGGACAATGAGCAGTTCTTC,CASSPGQVRDNEQFF
TRBJ1-4,TRBV5-1,-,many,TGCGCCAGCAGCTGGGGCGGGGGCGTAAATGAAAAACTGTTTTTT,CASSWGGGVNEKLFF
TRBJ2-3,TRBV7-2,-,many,TGTGCCAGCATCCGCTACAGTGGTGATTCCACAGATACGCAGTATTTT,CASIRYSGDSTDTQYF
TRBJ2-6,TRBV12-3/TRBV12-4,-,many,TGTGCCAGCAGTTTTTTTGGGGCCAACGTCCTGACTTTC,CASSFFGANVLTF
TRBJ1-1,TRBV10-1,-,many,TGCGCCAGCAGCCGGGCCCGAGGTTGGGAGACTGAAGCTTTCTTT,CASSRARGWETEAFF
TRBJ2-1,TRBV6-5,-,many,TGTGCCAGCAGTTACTCGTTTAGCTCCTACAATGAGCAGTTCTTC,CASSYSFSSYNEQFF
TRBJ2-7,TRBV11-2,TRBD2,many,TGTGCCAGCAGCACCGGACTAGCGGGAGGGCCCGGGTACGAGCAGTACTTC,CASSTGLAGGPGYEQYF
TRBJ1-1,TRBV29-1,-,many,TGCAGCGGTTGGGGGGGAGGAGGTACTGAAGCTTTCTTT,CSGWGGGGTEAFF
TRBJ2-3,TRBV28,-,few,TGTGCCAGCAGTTCCAGACAGTACACAGATACGCAGTATTTT,CASSSRQYTDTQYF